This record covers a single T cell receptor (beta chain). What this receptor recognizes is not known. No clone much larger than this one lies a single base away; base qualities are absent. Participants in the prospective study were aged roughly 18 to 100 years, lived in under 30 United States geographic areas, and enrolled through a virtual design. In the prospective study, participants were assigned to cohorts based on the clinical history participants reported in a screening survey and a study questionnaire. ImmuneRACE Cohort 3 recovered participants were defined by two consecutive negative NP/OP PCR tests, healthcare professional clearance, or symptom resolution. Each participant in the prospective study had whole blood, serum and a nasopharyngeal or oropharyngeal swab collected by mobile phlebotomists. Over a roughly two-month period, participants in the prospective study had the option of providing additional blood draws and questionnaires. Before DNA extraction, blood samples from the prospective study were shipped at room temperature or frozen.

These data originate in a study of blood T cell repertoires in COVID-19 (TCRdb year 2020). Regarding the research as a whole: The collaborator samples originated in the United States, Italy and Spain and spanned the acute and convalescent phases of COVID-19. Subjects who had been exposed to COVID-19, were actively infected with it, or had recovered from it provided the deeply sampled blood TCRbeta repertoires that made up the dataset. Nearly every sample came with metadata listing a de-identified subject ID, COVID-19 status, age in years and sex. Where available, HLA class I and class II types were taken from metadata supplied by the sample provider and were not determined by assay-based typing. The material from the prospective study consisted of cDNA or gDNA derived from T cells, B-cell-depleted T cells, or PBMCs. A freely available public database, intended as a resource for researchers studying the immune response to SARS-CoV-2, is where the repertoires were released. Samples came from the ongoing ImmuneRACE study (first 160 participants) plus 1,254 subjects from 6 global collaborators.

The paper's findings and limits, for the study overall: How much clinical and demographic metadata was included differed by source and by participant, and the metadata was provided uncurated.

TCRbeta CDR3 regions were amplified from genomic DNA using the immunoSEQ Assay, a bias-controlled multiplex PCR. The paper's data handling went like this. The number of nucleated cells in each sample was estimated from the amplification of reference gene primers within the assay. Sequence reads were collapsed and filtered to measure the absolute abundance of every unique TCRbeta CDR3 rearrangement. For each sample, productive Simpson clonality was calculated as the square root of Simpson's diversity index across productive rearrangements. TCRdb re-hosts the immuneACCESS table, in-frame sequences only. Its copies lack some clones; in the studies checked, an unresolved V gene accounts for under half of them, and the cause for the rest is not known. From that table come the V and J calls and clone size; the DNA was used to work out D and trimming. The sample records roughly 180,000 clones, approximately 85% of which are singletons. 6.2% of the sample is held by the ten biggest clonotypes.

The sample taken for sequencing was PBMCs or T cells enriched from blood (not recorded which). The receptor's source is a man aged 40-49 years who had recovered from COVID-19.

Here is the DNA: TGCGCCAACCCTTCGGGGAAGAATAATTCACCCCTCCACTTT. Its protein product is CANPSGKNNSPLHF. The chain is assembled from TRBV10-1 and TRBJ1-6, with the D gene too uncertain to name. There are 14 amino acids in the CDR3, from cysteine to phenylalanine inclusive. The entry retains the CDR3 DNA only, 42 bases that are in frame from base 1. Taken from the germline V gene (reference sequence), the CDR1 and CDR2 loops are WNHNN and SYGVQD. Trimming costs V 10 bases and J 5 bases, and their ends lie 15 bases apart.